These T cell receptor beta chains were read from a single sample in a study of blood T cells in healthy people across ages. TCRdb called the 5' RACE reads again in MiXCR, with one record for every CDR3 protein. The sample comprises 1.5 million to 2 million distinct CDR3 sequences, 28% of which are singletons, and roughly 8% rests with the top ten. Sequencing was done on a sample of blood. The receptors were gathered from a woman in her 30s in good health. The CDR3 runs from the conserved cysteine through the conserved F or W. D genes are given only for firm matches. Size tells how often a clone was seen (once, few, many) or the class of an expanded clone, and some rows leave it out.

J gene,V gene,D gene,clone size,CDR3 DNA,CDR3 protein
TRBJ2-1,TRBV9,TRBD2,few,TGTGCCAGCAGCGAGCCGAGGACTAGCGGGTTCAGCTCCTACAATGAGCAGTTCTTC,CASSEPRTSGFSSYNEQFF
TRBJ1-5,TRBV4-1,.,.,TGCGCCAGCAGCCCCCAAGAGGCTGGTGAGCCCCAGCATTTT,CASSPQEAGEPQHF
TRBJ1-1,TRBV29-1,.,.,TGCAGCGTCGCTACAGGGAGGCCTGAAGCTTTCTTT,CSVATGRPEAFF
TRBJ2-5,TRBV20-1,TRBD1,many,TGCAGTGCCCGGGACAGCCTCCAAGAGACCCAGTACTTC,CSARDSLQETQYF
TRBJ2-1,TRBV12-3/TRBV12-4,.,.,TGTGCCAGCAGTTTCGGGGGACCCTCAATGCCTCCCCGACACAATGAGCAGTTCTTC,CASSFGGPSMPPRHNEQFF
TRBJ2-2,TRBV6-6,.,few,TGTGCCAGCAGTCCCCGGCCCGGAGCCGGGGAGCTGTTTTTT,CASSPRPGAGELFF
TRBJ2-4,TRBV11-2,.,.,TGTGCCAGCAGCTTAGACCCATACAAGCAGTACTTC,CASSLDPYKQYF
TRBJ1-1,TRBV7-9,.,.,TGTGCCAGCAGCTTCCGGCGGGAGGGTCCCACTGAAGCTTTCTTT,CASSFRREGPTEAFF
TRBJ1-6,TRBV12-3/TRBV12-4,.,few,TGTGCCAGCAGTTACGGTCAGGGGATAAGAGGTTCACCCCTCCACTTT,CASSYGQGIRGSPLHF
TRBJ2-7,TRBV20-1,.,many,TGCAGTGCTCCAATTCCGGGACCTATGTACGAGCAGTACTTC,CSAPIPGPMYEQYF
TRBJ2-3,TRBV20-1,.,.,TGCAGTGCCCCCCGGGGGTCGGTAGATACGCAGTATTTT,CSAPRGSVDTQYF
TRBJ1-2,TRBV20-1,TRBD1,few,TGCAGTGCCCTAGGACAGGGCAGCTACACCTTC,CSALGQGSYTF
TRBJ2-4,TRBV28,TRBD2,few,TGTGTCAGCAGTCGGGAGGTCAAAAACATTCAGTACTTC,CVSSREVKNIQYF
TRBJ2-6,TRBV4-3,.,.,TGCGCCAGCAGCCAAGGACAGGCTGGGGCCAACGTCCTGACTTTC,CASSQGQAGANVLTF